This passage covers 17 T cell receptor beta chains from one sample sequenced in a study of T-cell reconstitution after alpha-beta-depleted transplantation in children (dated by TCRdb to the mid-2010s). What the study reported, not specific to this receptor: Over the following months the frequencies of hyperexpanded clones went down, and after one year T-cell counts and TCRbeta diversity were mostly credited to newly produced T cells.

The library came from PCR. The sequencer listed for this sample is Illumina HiSeq 2500. Molecular barcoding was employed in the preparation of TCR libraries, with unique molecular identifiers being used to normalize TCRbeta repertoire quantification. TCRdb handled the public reads itself, with Q25 trimming in fastp and clone calling in MiXCR, and kept productive beta chains. Records with the same CDR3 protein are collapsed into one entry carrying the most frequent genes and DNA. Present in this sample are hundreds of thousands of distinct CDR3 sequences, 6.5% to 9% of which were seen just once. Of the sample, around 9.8% falls within the top ten clones. What the treatment or condition label conveys for this sample: allogeneic hematopoietic cell transplantation with graft depleted of TCRalphabeta T cells and CD19 B cells. The antigens these receptors bind are not known. The sequences come from peripheral blood, collected 360 days after TCRalphabeta/CD19-depleted stem cell transplant. The source of these receptors is a female patient aged 2-9 years who had a stem cell transplant for Fanconi anemia, so the T cells may come from the graft donor.

This clonotype appeared a few times. The chain recombines TRBV12-3 or TRBV12-4 with TRBJ1-2; D is unresolved. The CDR3 totals 14 residues. Trimming shortened V by 5 bases and J by 8 bases, and 18 bases separated the two germline ends. This CDR3 reads CASSHLGISYGYTF. CDR3 coding DNA: TGTGCCAGCAGTCACCTGGGGATAAGCTACGGCTACACCTTC.

Many counts were recorded for this clonotype. The chain links TRBV5-6 to TRBJ2-3; D not certain. Trimming cost V 1 base and J 0 bases, with 6 bases left between them. Germline lookup yields CDR1 SGHDT and CDR2 YYEEEE. The CDR3 is 14 residues long. CDR3 sequence (DNA): TGTGCCAGCAGCTTGACAGCTAGCACAGATACGCAGTATTTT. This codes for CASSLTASTDTQYF.

This clonotype was detected ten times or more. The chain joins TRBV15 to TRBJ2-7, with D hard to call. V lost 0 bases to trimming and J lost 0 bases, with 6 bases between them. This CDR3 has 14 amino acids. Germline V gives CDR1 LNHNV, CDR2 YYDKDF (reference sequence). CDR3 DNA: TGTGCCACCAGCAGAGATCTGAGCTCCTACGAGCAGTACTTC. Translating it yields CATSRDLSSYEQYF.

Ten or more counts support this clonotype. The rearrangement uses TRBV7-9 and TRBJ1-5; D uncertain. V gave up 5 bases and J gave up 8 bases, with 10 bases separating them. The CDR3 contains 12 residues. In germline, CDR1 is SEHNR, CDR2 FQNEAQ (reference sequence). The CDR3 region has the DNA TGTGCCAGCAGCGCTGTAGTTGAGCCCCAGCATTTT. Encoded protein: CASSAVVEPQHF.

This clonotype has at least ten counts. The chain couples TRBV27 to TRBJ2-3; 9 bases line up with TRBD2. The CDR3 is made up of 15 amino acids. The trim removed 1 base at V and 7 bases at J, leaving 6 bases unmatched. Germline-derived CDR1 and CDR2 are MNHEY and SMNVEV (reference sequence). CDR3 coding DNA: TGTGCCAGCAGTTTATTGGCTAGCGGGGCTCATACGCAGTATTTT. Its translation: CASSLLASGAHTQYF.

This clonotype was counted ten times or more. The V and J genes are TRBV20-1 and TRBJ2-3; D may match TRBD1 or TRBD2 (5 bases each). The CDR3 covers 12 residues. Germline lookup yields CDR1 DFQATT and CDR2 SNEGSKA (reference sequence). V lost 0 bases, J lost 6 bases, and 7 bases lay in between. The CDR3 sequence: CSAREGVDTQYF. The DNA of the CDR3 is TGCAGTGCTAGAGAGGGGGTGGATACGCAGTATTTT.

This clonotype was observed at least ten times. The J gene is TRBJ2-7, the V gene TRBV2; TRBD2 aligns across 7 bases. Germline CDR1 reads SNHLY; CDR2 reads FYNNEI. Trimming cost V 6 bases and J 2 bases; bases outside gene matches: 1. This CDR3 is 12 amino acids long. The CDR3 nucleotides read TGTGCCAGCAGGGGAGGGACCTACGAGCAGTACTTC. As protein: CASRGGTYEQYF.

This clonotype was seen at least ten times. The rearrangement uses TRBV24-1 and TRBJ2-1; D remains ambiguous. The CDR3 covers 14 residues. Germline lookup yields CDR1 KGHDR and CDR2 SFDVKD. V was trimmed by 5 bases and J by 1 base, leaving 8 bases between them. CDR3 residues: CATSGRISYNEQFF. CDR3 DNA: TGTGCCACCAGTGGACGGATATCCTACAATGAGCAGTTCTTC.

This clonotype was seen ten or more times. The chain's CDR3 is CASSLRRGNEKLFF. As DNA, the CDR3 is TGTGCCAGCAGTTTACGCAGGGGTAATGAAAAACTGTTTTTT. The V gene is TRBV12-3 or TRBV12-4, the J gene TRBJ1-4, with D possibly matching TRBD1 (6 bases). The V end lost 2 bases, the J end lost 4 bases, and 8 bases lay between the germline ends. The CDR3 covers 14 residues.

This clonotype has a count of ten or more. The genes are TRBV25-1 and TRBJ2-3; TRBD2 agrees at 9 bases. From germline, CDR1 is MGHDK and CDR2 SYGVNS. Trimming cost V 4 bases and J 3 bases; bases outside gene matches: 2. This CDR3 spans 14 amino acids. CDR3 coding DNA: TGTGCCAGCAGTGTGAGCGGGGGGACAGATACGCAGTATTTT. Translated, it gives CASSVSGGTDTQYF.

This chain links TRBV10-3 with TRBJ1-3; 7 nucleotides agree with TRBD1. There are 15 residues in the CDR3. The trim removed 3 bases at V and 0 bases at J, leaving 2 bases unmatched. CDR1 is ENHRY, CDR2 SYGVKD, per germline. The DNA for the CDR3 is TGTGCCATCAGTGATACAGGGGTCTCTGGAAACACCATATATTTT. The encoded protein is CAISDTGVSGNTIYF.

This clonotype was observed at least ten times. The CDR3 sequence: CASSYSGTSEETQYF. The CDR3 nucleotides are TGTGCCAGCAGTTACTCAGGGACTAGCGAAGAGACCCAGTACTTC. J is TRBJ2-5 and V is TRBV6-5; 10 positions match TRBD2. V shed 0 bases and J 3 bases; nucleotides not matched to a gene: 1. This CDR3 contains 15 residues. Germline V gene sequence: CDR1 MNHEY, CDR2 SVGAGI.

This clonotype has more than one count but fewer than ten. This chain joins TRBV9 and TRBJ2-2; D call uncertain. This CDR3 spans 17 amino acids. V was cut by 1 base and J by 0 bases, with 13 bases left in between. Germline assignment: CDR1 SGDLS and CDR2 YYNGEE. Here the CDR3 DNA reads TGTGCCAGCAGCGTACATTTGGGGTTCGCGAACACCGGGGAGCTGTTTTTT. The encoded protein is CASSVHLGFANTGELFF.

This clonotype was seen repeatedly, ten times or more. V is TRBV27 and J is TRBJ2-7; D not resolved. V dropped 1 base and J dropped 5 bases, with 9 bases sitting between them. The germline CDR1 and CDR2 sequences are MNHEY and SMNVEV (reference sequence). This CDR3 is 13 amino acids long. CDR3 nucleotides: TGTGCCAGCAGTTTATGGGGTTACCACGAGCAGTACTTC. Its translation: CASSLWGYHEQYF.

This chain connects TRBV11-3 to TRBJ2-1, with D unresolved. The CDR3 has 15 amino acids. V was shortened by 4 bases and J by 8 bases, with 18 bases between the two germline ends. Germline loops: CDR1 SGHNT, CDR2 YENEEA. As DNA, the CDR3 is TGTGCCAGCAGCTCCACTCCCGGGCCCCAGGATGAGCAGTTCTTC. Protein product: CASSSTPGPQDEQFF.

The V gene is TRBV7-8, the J gene TRBJ2-7; 13 bases match TRBD2. The ends lost 5 bases at V and 4 bases at J; junction bases unmatched: 8. The CDR3 has 16 residues. CDR1 and CDR2 from the germline V gene are SGHVS and FQNEAQ. CDR3 bases: TGTGCCAGCAGCGCTCGGACTAGCGGGGGAAAGTACGAGCAGTACTTC. Protein: CASSARTSGGKYEQYF.

The chain is built from TRBV20-1 and TRBJ1-5; D may be TRBD1 (5 bases). CDR3 length: 14 amino acids. Germline V CDR1 and CDR2: DFQATT, SNEGSKA (reference sequence). Trimming removed 3 bases from V and 1 base from J, with 10 bases in between. Written as DNA, the CDR3 is TGCAGTGCTAGGGGGGGGACCAGCAATCAGCCCCAGCATTTT. Translation gives CSARGGTSNQPQHF.